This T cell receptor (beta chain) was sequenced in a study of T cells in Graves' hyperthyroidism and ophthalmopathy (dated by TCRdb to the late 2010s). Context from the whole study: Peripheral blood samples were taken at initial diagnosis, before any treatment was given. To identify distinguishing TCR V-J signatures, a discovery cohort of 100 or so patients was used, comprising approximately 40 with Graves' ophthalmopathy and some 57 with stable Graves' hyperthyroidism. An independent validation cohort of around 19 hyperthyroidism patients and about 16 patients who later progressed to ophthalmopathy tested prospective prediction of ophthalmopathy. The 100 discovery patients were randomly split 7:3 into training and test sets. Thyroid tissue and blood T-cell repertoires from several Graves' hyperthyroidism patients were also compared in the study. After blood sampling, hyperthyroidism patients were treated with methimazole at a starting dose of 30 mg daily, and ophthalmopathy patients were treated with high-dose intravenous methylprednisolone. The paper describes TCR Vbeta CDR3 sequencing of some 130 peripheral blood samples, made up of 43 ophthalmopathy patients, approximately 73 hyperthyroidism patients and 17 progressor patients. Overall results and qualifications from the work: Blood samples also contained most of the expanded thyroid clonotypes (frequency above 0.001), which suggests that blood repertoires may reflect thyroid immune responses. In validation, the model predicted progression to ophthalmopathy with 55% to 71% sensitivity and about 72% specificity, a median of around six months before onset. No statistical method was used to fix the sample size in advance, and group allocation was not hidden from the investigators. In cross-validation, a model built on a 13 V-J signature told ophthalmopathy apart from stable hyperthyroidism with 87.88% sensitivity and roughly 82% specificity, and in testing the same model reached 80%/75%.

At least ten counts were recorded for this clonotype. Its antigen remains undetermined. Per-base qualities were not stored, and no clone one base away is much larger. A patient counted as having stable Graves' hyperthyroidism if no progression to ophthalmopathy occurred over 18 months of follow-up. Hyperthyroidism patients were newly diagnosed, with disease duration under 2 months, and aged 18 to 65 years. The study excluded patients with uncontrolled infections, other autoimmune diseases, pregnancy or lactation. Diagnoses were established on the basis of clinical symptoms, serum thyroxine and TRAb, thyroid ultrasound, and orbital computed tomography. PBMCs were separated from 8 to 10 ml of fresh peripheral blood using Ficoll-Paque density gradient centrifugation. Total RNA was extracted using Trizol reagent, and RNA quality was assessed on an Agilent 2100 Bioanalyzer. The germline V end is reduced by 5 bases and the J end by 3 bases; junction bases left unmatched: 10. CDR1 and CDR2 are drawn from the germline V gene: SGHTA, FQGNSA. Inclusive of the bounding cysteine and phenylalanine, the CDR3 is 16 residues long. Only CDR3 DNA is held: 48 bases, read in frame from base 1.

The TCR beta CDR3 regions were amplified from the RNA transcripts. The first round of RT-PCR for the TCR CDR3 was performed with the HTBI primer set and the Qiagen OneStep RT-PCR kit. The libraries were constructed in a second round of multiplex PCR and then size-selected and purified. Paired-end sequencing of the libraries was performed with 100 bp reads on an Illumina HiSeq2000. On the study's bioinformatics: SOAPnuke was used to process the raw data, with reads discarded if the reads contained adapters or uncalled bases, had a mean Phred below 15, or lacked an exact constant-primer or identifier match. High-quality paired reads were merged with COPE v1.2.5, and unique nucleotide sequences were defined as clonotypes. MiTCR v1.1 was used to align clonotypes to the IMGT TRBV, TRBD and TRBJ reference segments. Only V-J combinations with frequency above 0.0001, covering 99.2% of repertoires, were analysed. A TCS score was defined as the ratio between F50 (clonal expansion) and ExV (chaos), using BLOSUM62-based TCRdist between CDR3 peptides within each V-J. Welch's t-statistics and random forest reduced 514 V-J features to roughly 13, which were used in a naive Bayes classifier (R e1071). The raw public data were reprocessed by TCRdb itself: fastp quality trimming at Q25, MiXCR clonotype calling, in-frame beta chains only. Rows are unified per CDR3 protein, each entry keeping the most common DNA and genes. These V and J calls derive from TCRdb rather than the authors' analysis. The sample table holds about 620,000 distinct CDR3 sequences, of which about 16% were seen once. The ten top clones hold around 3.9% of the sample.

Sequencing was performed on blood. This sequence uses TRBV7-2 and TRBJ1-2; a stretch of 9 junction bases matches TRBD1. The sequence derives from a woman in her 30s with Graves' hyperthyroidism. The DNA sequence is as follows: TGTGCCAGCAGCCCACAATCGACAGGGGGGTACTATGGCTACACCTTC. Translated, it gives CASSPQSTGGYYGYTF.